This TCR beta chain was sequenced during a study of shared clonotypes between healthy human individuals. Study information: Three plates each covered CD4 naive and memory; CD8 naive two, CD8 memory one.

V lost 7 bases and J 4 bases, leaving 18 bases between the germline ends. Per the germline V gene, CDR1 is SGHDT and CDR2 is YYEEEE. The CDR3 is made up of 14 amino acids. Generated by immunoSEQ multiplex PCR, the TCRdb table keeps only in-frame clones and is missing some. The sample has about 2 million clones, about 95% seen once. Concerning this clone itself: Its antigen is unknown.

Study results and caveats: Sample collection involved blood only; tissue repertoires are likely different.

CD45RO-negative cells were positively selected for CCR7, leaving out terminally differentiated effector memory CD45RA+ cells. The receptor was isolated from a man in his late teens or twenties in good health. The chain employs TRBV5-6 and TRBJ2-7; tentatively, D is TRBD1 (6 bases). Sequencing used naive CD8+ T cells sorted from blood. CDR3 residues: CASFSGTRYYEQYF. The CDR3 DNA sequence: TGTGCCAGCTTTTCCGGGACAAGGTATTACGAGCAGTACTTC.